This paragraph covers one T cell receptor (beta chain) sequence. The CDR3 covers 14 residues. The V gene end was trimmed by 6 bases and the J gene end by 7 bases; junction bases not matched to a gene: 9. Germline V CDR1 and CDR2: SNHLY, FYNNEI. These data belong to a study of T cells after posttransplantation cyclophosphamide. The naive gate required viable CD3+CD4+ or CD3+CD8+ cells with CCR7+CD45RA+CD45RO-CD95-CD27+CD28+ phenotype. The method was immunoSEQ multiplex PCR; TCRdb's version includes in-frame clones alone and lacks a portion of them. Here the sample spans about 20,000 clones, 97% being singletons.

The TCR sequence derives from a man between 50 and 59 years old in good health, CMV-negative, and a related stem cell transplant donor. The sample consisted of naive CD4+ T cells sorted from PBMCs. V gene TRBV2 combines with J gene TRBJ2-4; 7 nucleotides match TRBD1. The CDR3 coding sequence is TGTGCCAGCAGCACAGGGGCCTCCTCGAACATTCAGTACTTC. Its translation is CASSTGASSNIQYF.